The 13 T cell receptor beta chains below all came from one sample that was sequenced in a study of molecular identifiers for immune sequencing clone quantification. TCRdb fed the PCR reads into MiXCR, producing one record per CDR3 protein. Seen here are about 640,000 distinct CDR3 sequences, 15% to 20% observed once, and the top ten hold around 0.9%. Sequences were obtained from naive CD8+ T cells from blood, with Jurkat cell RNA spiked in. This sample's subset: FACS-sorted CD8+CD4-CCR7+CD45RA+ naive T cells. The receptors were sampled from a human donor in good health. Some libraries in this study had Jurkat cell RNA spiked in.

This clonotype was counted at least ten times. V and J are TRBV10-3 and TRBJ2-3, with TRBD1 identical over 7 bases. The V and J ends lost 5 bases and 2 bases, in that order; junction bases with no gene match: 13. The CDR3 is 17 residues long. The V gene's germline CDR1 is ENHRY and CDR2 SYGVKD. The CDR3 region has the DNA TGTGCCATCAGTACAGGGGTCTTGAAAACCAACACAGATACGCAGTATTTT. This gives the protein CAISTGVLKTNTDTQYF.

In regard to this clonotype: This may arise from a read error, as a much more abundant clone is one base away. The chain employs TRBV24-1 and TRBJ2-7; a weak D match, TRBD2 (5 bases). Looked up from germline, CDR1 is KGHDR and CDR2 is SFDVKD. The CDR3 extends over 15 amino acids. The CDR3 region is CVASRKRALTYEQYF. In DNA form, the CDR3 reads TGTGTCGCCTCAAGGAAGAGGGCCTTGACCTACGAGCAGTACTTC.

This clonotype occurred many times. The chain joins TRBV4-3 to TRBJ1-4; D is uncertain. Trimming pared 0 bases from V and 8 bases from J, leaving 13 bases between. In germline, CDR1 is LGHNA, CDR2 YSLEER. There are 15 residues in the CDR3. CDR3 sequence: CASSQDIVLGEKLFF. CDR3 in DNA: TGCGCCAGCAGCCAAGATATTGTTTTGGGGGAAAAACTGTTTTTT.

This clonotype appeared a few times. One end of the junction fails to match germline, which may point to a read error. The chain is built from TRBV27 and TRBJ1-6; 10 bases match TRBD1. This CDR3 is built from 17 residues. CDR1 is MNHEY and CDR2 is SMNVEV in the germline V gene (reference sequence). In nucleotides, the CDR3 is TGTGCCAGCGGTTTATTGGGACAGGGGAATCATAATTCACCCCTCCACTTT. This translates into CASGLLGQGNHNSPLHF.

The chain couples TRBV6-2 or TRBV6-3 to TRBJ2-3; 8 bases are a match to TRBD2. Germline lookup yields CDR1 MNHEY and CDR2 SVGEGT. This CDR3 has 19 amino acids. V dropped 0 bases and J dropped 0; count of bases not matched to a gene: 11. This chain's CDR3 is CASSYSEPVSGTSTDTQYF. CDR3 DNA: TGTGCCAGCAGTTACTCAGAACCCGTTAGCGGGACCAGCACAGATACGCAGTATTTT.

This clonotype has more than one count but fewer than ten. This sequence joins TRBV4-1 and TRBJ2-2; TRBD2 agrees at 10 bases. Germline values: CDR1 MGHRA, CDR2 YSYEKL. The V gene end was trimmed by 4 bases and the J gene end by 5 bases; junction bases not matched to a gene: 4. The CDR3 is 15 residues long. The CDR3 spells CASSPGLAATGELFF. CDR3 bases: TGCGCCAGCAGCCCTGGACTAGCGGCAACCGGGGAGCTGTTTTTT.

This clonotype was recorded a few times. The conserved phenylalanine or tryptophan is not found at the CDR3 terminus, so this likely reflects a read error. V usage is TRBV7-9 and J usage is TRBJ2-7; D remains unclear. Trimming took 3 bases from V and 4 from J, leaving 7 bases between them. This CDR3 comprises 12 residues. Looked up from germline, CDR1 is SEHNR and CDR2 is FQNEAQ (reference sequence). CDR3 residues: CASSFLSYEQYS. CDR3 in DNA: TGTGCCAGCAGCTTTCTAAGTTACGAGCAGTACTCC.

This clonotype was seen repeatedly, ten times or more. The CDR3 DNA reads as TGTGCCAGCAGTCCCGATACAGGGGGCGAGACTGAAGCTTTCTTT. As protein: CASSPDTGGETEAFF. The chain joins TRBV12-3 or TRBV12-4 to TRBJ1-1; 9 bases line up with TRBD1. This CDR3 is 15 amino acids long. V shed 5 bases, J shed 5 bases, and the junction held 9 bases outside the gene matches.

Many counts were recorded for this clonotype. V gene TRBV30 combines with J gene TRBJ2-1, with D maybe TRBD2 (5 bases). The CDR3 is 13 amino acids. Germline CDR1 reads GTSNPN; CDR2 reads SVGIG (reference sequence). The V and J ends lost 3 bases and 4 bases respectively, with 10 bases between them. This chain's CDR3 is CAWSGEIYNEQFF. CDR3 bases: TGTGCCTGGAGCGGGGAGATATACAATGAGCAGTTCTTC.

J is TRBJ2-7 and V is TRBV27; possible D gene TRBD2, 6 bases. Germline V gene lookup returns CDR1 MNHEY and CDR2 SMNVEV (reference sequence). The CDR3 covers 12 residues. Trimming removed 7 bases at V and 5 bases at J, with 12 bases between. The CDR3 spells CASTGGADEQYF. DNA of the CDR3: TGTGCCAGCACCGGAGGGGCCGACGAGCAGTACTTC.

This clonotype has ten or more counts. The gene calls are TRBV7-9 and TRBJ1-4, with D unresolved. Germline V CDR1 and CDR2: SEHNR, FQNEAQ (reference sequence). Deletions cut 1 base from V and 4 bases from J, with 13 bases between. There are 16 residues in the CDR3. CDR3 residues: CASSLGQQENNEKLFF. As DNA, the CDR3 is TGTGCCAGCAGCTTAGGTCAACAAGAGAATAATGAAAAACTGTTTTTT.

In this sample, this clonotype turned up many times. The genes are TRBV6-2 or TRBV6-3 and TRBJ1-1; D gene ambiguous. Germline CDR1 reads MNHEY; CDR2 reads SVGEGT. V was clipped by 9 bases and J by 1 base, with 12 bases between them. CDR3 length equals 13 residues. CDR3 in DNA: TGTGCCAGTGCTGGACTTCAGAACACTGAAGCTTTCTTT. Its protein is CASAGLQNTEAFF.

This clonotype has just a few counts. V is TRBV29-1 and J is TRBJ2-1, with 10 positions matching TRBD1. CDR3 length: 15 amino acids. The V segment lost 5 bases and the J segment 3 bases; nucleotides outside the gene matches: 7. Per the germline V gene, CDR1 is SQVTM and CDR2 is ANQGSEA. CDR3 nucleotide sequence: TGCAGCGTTCCCGCCGGGACAGGGGACTACAATGAGCAGTTCTTC. Translating it yields CSVPAGTGDYNEQFF.